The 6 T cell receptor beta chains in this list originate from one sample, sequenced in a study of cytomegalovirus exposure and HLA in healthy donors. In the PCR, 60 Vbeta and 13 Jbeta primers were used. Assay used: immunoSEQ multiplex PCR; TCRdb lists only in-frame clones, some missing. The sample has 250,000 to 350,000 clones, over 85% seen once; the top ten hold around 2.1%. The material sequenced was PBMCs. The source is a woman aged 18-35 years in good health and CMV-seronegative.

The CDR3 DNA is TGCGCCAGCAGCTTGAATAGGGGCACCGCGGACGATGGCTACACCTTC. Its translation: CASSLNRGTADDGYTF. The J gene is TRBJ1-2, the V gene TRBV5-1, with D tentatively TRBD1 (5 bases). The CDR3 consists of 16 residues. The ends were cut back, 1 base at V and 6 bases at J, with 19 bases in the middle. CDR1 and CDR2 from the germline V gene are SGHRS and YFSETQ.

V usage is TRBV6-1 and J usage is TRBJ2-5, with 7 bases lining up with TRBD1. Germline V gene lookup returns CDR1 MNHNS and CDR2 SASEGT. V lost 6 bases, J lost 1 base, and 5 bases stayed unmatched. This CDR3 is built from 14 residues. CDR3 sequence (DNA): TGTGCCAGCAGATGGACAGGCGGCCAAGAGACCCAGTACTTC. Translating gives CASRWTGGQETQYF.

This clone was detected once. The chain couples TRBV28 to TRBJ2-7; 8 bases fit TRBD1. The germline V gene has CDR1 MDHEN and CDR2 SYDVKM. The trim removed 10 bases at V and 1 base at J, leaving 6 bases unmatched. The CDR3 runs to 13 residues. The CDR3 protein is CAISTGESYEQYF. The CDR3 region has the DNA TGTGCCATTTCGACAGGGGAGTCCTACGAGCAGTACTTC.

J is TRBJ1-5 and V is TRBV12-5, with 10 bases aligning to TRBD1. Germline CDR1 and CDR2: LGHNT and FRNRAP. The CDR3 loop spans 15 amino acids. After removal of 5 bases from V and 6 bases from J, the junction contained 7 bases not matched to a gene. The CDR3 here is CASGVGQGNSQPQHF. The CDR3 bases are TGTGCTAGTGGTGTGGGACAGGGGAACAGTCAGCCCCAGCATTTT.

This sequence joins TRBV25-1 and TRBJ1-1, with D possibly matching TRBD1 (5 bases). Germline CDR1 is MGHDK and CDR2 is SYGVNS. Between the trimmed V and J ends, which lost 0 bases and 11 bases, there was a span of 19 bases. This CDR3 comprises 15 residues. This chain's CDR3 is CASSEYWSVQGEAFF. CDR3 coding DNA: TGTGCCAGCAGTGAATACTGGTCCGTCCAGGGTGAGGCTTTCTTT.

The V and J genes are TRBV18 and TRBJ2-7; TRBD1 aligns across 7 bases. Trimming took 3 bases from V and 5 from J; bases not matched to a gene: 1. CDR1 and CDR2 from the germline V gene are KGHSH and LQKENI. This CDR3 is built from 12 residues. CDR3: CASSPQGDEQYF. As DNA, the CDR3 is TGTGCCAGCTCACCGCAGGGGGACGAGCAGTACTTC.